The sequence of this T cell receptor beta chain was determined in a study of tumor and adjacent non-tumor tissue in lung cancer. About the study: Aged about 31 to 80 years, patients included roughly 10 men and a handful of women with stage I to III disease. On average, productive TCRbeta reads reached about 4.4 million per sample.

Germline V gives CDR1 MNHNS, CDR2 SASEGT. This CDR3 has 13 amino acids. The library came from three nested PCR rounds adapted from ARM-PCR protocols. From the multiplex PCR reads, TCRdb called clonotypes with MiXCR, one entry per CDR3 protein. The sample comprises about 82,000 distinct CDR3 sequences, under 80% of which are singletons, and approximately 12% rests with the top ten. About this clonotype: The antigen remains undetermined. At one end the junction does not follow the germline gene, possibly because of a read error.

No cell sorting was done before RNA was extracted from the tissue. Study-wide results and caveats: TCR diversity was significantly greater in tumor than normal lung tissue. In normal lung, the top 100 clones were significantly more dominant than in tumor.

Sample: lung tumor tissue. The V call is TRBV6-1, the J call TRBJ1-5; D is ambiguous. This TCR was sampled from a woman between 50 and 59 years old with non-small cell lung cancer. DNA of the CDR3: TGTGCCAGGAGTGACACTGCCAATCAGACCCAGCATTTT. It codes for CARSDTANQTQHF.